Presented here are 7 T cell receptor beta chains from one specimen sequenced in a study of blood T cell repertoires in COVID-19. Assay: immunoSEQ multiplex PCR; the TCRdb copy retains only in-frame clones and omits some. The sample carries about 270,000 clones, about 87% recorded once. The specimen sequenced was PBMCs or T cells enriched from blood (not recorded which). These receptors all stem from a woman under 40 with acute COVID-19.

This chain links TRBV5-1 with TRBJ1-4, with D possibly matching TRBD1 (6 bases). V was clipped by 3 bases and J by 6 bases, with 9 bases between them. Germline-derived CDR1 and CDR2 are SGHRS and YFSETQ. This CDR3 contains 13 residues. In DNA, the CDR3 is TGCGCCAGCAGCTCGGACAGCTATGAAAAACTGTTTTTT. Translation: CASSSDSYEKLFF.

This CDR3 is CASSTPGLAYEQFF. Here the CDR3 DNA reads TGTGCCAGCAGCACCCCGGGACTAGCATACGAGCAGTTCTTC. The J gene is TRBJ2-1, the V gene TRBV5-4, with 9 bases lining up with TRBD2. Germline V gene lookup returns CDR1 SGHNT and CDR2 YYREEE (reference sequence). V shed 4 bases and J 10 bases; nucleotides not matched to a gene: 9. The CDR3 length is 14 residues.

J is TRBJ2-3 and V is TRBV15; TRBD1 aligns across 10 bases. J gave up 4 bases and V 1 base, and 2 bases lay outside the gene matches. Germline CDR1 and CDR2: LNHNV and YYDKDF (reference sequence). The CDR3 sequence is 15 residues long. DNA for the CDR3: TGTGCCACCAGCAGAGGGGACAGGGGTGCAGATACGCAGTATTTT. Translating it yields CATSRGDRGADTQYF.

This rearrangement joins TRBV9 to TRBJ2-2; 8 bases agree with TRBD1. The CDR3 sequence is 18 residues long. Germline CDR1 is SGDLS and CDR2 is YYNGEE. The J segment lost 0 bases and the V segment lost 6 bases, leaving 13 bases of the junction unmatched. CDR3 nucleotides: TGTGCCAGCACCTCTAGACCGACAGGGGCATCGAACACCGGGGAGCTGTTTTTT. As protein: CASTSRPTGASNTGELFF.

This chain uses TRBV11-3 with TRBJ2-2, with 7 bases identical to TRBD2. Per germline, CDR1 SGHNT and CDR2 YENEEA. The CDR3 spans 16 residues. The V gene end was trimmed by 1 base and the J gene end by 0 bases; junction bases not matched to a gene: 2. The CDR3 here is CASSLAGGSNTGELFF. The CDR3 region has the DNA TGTGCCAGCAGCTTAGCGGGAGGATCGAACACCGGGGAGCTGTTTTTT.

The gene calls are TRBV19 and TRBJ2-7; TRBD2 aligns across 7 bases. The CDR3 runs to 15 residues. Germline V CDR1 and CDR2: LNHDA, SQIVND (reference sequence). The J segment lost 0 bases and the V segment lost 8 bases, leaving 10 bases of the junction unmatched. In DNA form, the CDR3 reads TGTGCCAGTGCATTAGCGGGCACGAGCTCCTACGAGCAGTACTTC. Residues: CASALAGTSSYEQYF.

J is TRBJ2-1 and V is TRBV7-9; 14 bases map to TRBD2. The CDR3 runs to 19 residues. The germline V gene has CDR1 SEHNR and CDR2 FQNEAQ (reference sequence). Losses at the gene ends were 6 bases for V and 1 base for J; bases not matched to a gene: 11. CDR3 loop: CASSSTGTSGSGSYNEQFF. DNA for the CDR3: TGTGCCAGCAGTTCGACCGGGACTAGCGGGAGCGGGTCCTACAATGAGCAGTTCTTC.